This entry concerns a single TCR beta chain. What it binds is not known. This record belongs to a study of OX40 agonist ivuxolimab in advanced cancers. The table came from immunoSEQ multiplex PCR; TCRdb's copy has only in-frame clones and leaves some out. The sample has roughly 60,000 clones, roughly 84% seen once. The germline V gene has CDR1 PRHDT and CDR2 FYEKMQ (reference sequence). The CDR3 contains 16 residues. The ends were cut back, 5 bases at V and 1 base at J, with 14 bases in the middle. Whole-study findings and limits: Among the lowest peripheral clonal expansion occurred in 0.1-3.0 mg/kg partial responders.

This sequence joins TRBV13 and TRBJ2-2; maybe TRBD1 (5 bases). The sequencing here drew on CD4+ or CD8+ T cells sorted from blood, taken in a trial of the OX40 agonist ivuxolimab. The sequence was collected from an adult with an advanced solid tumor such as melanoma, head and neck, liver or kidney cancer. CDR3 sequence: CASSLDSFKNTGELFF. CDR3 bases: TGTGCCAGCAGCCTAGACAGTTTTAAGAACACCGGGGAGCTGTTTTTT.